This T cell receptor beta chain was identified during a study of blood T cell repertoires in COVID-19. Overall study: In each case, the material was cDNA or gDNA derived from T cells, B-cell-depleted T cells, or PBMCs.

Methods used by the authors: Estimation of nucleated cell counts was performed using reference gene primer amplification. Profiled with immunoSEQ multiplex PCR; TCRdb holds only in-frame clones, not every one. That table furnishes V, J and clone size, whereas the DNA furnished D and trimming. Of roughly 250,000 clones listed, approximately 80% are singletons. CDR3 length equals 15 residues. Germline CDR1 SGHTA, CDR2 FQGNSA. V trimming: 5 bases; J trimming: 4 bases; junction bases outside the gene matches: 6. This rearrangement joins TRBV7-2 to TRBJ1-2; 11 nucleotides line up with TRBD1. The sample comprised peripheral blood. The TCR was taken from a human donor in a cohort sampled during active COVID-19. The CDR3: CASSDTGTGGYGYTF. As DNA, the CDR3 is TGTGCCAGCAGCGATACCGGGACAGGGGGCTATGGCTACACCTTC.